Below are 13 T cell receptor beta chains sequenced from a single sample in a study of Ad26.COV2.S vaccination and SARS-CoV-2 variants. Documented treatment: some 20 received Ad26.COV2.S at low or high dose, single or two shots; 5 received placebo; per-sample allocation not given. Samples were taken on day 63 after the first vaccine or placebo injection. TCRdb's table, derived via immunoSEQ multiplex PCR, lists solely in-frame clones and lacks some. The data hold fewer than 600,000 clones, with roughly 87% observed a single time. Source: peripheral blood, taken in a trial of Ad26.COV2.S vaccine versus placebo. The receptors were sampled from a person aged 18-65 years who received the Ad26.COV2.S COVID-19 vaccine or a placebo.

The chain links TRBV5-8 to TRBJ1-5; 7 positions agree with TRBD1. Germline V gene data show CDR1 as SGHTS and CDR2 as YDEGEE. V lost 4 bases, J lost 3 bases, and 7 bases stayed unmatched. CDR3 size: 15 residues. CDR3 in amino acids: CASSGGTASNQPQHF. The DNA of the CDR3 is TGTGCCAGCAGCGGGGGGACAGCGTCCAATCAGCCCCAGCATTTT.

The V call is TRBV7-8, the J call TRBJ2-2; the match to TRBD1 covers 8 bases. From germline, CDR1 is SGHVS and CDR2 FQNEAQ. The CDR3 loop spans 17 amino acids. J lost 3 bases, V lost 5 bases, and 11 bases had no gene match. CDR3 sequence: CASSRGQGARDTGELFF. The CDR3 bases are TGTGCCAGCAGCCGTGGGCAGGGGGCAAGAGACACCGGGGAGCTGTTTTTT.

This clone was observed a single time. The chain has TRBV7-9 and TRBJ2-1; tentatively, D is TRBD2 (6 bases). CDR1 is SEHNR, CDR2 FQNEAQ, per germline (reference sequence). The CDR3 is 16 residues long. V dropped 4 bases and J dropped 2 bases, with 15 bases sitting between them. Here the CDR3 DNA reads TGTGCCAGCAGCTCCCTAAGAGGAGGGCCCTACAATGAGCAGTTCTTC. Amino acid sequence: CASSSLRGGPYNEQFF.

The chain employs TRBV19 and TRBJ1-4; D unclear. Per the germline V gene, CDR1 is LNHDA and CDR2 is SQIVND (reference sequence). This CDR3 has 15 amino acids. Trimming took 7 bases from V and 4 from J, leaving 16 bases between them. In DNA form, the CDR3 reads TGTGCCAGTAATGCCCGGAGCGGTTTTAATGAAAAACTGTTTTTT. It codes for CASNARSGFNEKLFF.

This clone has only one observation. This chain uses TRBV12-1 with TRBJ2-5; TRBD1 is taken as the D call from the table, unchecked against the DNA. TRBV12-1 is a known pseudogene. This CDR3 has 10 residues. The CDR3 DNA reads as TGTGCCAGCAGCTTGGCGACCCAGTACTTC. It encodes CASSLATQYF.

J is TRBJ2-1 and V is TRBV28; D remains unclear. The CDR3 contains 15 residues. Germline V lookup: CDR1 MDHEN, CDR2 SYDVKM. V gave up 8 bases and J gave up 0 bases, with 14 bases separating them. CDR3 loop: CASHPSTYSYNEQFF. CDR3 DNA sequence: TGTGCCAGCCATCCCTCGACTTACTCCTACAATGAGCAGTTCTTC.

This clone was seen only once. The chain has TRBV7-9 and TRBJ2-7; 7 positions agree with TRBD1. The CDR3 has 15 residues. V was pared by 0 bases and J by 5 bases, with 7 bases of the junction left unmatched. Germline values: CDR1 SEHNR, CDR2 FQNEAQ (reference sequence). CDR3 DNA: TGTGCCAGCAGCTTAGCGGGCCGGACAGGAGACGAGCAGTACTTC. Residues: CASSLAGRTGDEQYF.

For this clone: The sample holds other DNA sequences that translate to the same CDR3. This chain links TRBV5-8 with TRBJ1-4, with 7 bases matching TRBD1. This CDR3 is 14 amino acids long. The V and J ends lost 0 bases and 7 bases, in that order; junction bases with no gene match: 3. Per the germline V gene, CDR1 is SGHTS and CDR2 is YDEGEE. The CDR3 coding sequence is TGTGCCAGCAGCTTGGGGCAGGGGGGTGAAAAACTGTTTTTT. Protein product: CASSLGQGGEKLFF.

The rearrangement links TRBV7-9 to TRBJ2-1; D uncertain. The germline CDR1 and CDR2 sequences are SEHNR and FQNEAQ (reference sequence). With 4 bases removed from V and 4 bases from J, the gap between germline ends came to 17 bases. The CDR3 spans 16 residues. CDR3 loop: CASSSTEPSHYNEQFF. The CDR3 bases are TGTGCCAGCAGCTCCACCGAACCATCCCATTACAATGAGCAGTTCTTC. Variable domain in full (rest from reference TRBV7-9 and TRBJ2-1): DTGVSQNPRHKITKRGQNVTFRCDPISEHNRLYWYRQTLGQGPEFLTYFQNEAQLEKSRLLSDRFSAERPKGSFSTLEIQRTEQGDSAMYLCASSSTEPSHYNEQFFGPGTRLTVL.

In DNA form, the CDR3 reads TGTGCCAGCAGCCAAGGGACTAGCGGGAGGAGCACAGATACGCAGTATTTT. Amino acid sequence: CASSQGTSGRSTDTQYF. The rearrangement joins TRBV7-2 to TRBJ2-3; 15 bases map to TRBD2. After removal of 5 bases from V and 0 bases from J, the junction contained 3 bases not matched to a gene. Germline assignment: CDR1 SGHTA and CDR2 FQGNSA. The CDR3 extends over 17 amino acids.

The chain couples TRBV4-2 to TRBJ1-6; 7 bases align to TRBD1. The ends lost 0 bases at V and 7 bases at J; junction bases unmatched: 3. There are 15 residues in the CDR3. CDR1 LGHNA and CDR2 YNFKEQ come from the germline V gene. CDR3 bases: TGTGCCAGCAGCCAAGAGACAGGGAGGAATTCACCCCTCCACTTT. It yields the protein CASSQETGRNSPLHF.

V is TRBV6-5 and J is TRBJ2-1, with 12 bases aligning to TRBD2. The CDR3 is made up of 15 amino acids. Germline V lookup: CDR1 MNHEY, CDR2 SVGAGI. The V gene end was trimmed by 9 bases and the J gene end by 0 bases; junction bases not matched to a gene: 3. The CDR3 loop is CASRLAGVSYNEQFF. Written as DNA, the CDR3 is TGTGCCAGTAGACTAGCGGGAGTCTCCTACAATGAGCAGTTCTTC.

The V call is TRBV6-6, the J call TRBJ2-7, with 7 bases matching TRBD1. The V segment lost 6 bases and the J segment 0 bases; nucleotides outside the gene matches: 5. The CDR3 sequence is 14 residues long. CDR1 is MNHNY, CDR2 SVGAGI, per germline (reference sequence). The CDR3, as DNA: TGTGCCAGCAGCCAGACAGGGAGCTCCTACGAGCAGTACTTC. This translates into CASSQTGSSYEQYF.